This is a list of T cell receptor beta chains from one sample in a study of blood T cell repertoires in COVID-19. TCRdb's table, derived via immunoSEQ multiplex PCR, lists solely in-frame clones and lacks some. The profile covers 240,000 or so clones, with around four fifths appearing a single time and 9.5% to 15% taken by the ten largest. Sequencing was performed on peripheral blood. The receptor source for this set is a woman aged 60-75 years with active or convalescent COVID-19. Both conserved end residues are part of each CDR3. The order of the fields is D gene, V gene, CDR3 protein. D genes are given only for firm matches.

>.|TRBV5-1
CASSLAGGLSTDTQYF
>TRBD1|TRBV6-2/TRBV6-3
CASSRTGANEKLFF
>TRBD2|TRBV5-1
CASRPTSGGGQETQYF
>.|TRBV5-5
CASSLTGRGGADTQYF
>TRBD2|TRBV7-9
CASSFFSGVQETQYF
>TRBD1|TRBV10-3
CAIKRGIQGLETQYF
>TRBD1|TRBV10-3
CAISGQVNTEAFF
>TRBD2|TRBV30
CAWSGGAKDTQYF
>.|TRBV20-1
CSASPDSRSFGDTIYF
>TRBD1|TRBV2
CASGQVYGYTF
>.|TRBV29-1
CSVVRLNTEAFF
>TRBD1|TRBV5-6
CASSLVVGGSTDTQYF
>.|TRBV5-5
CASSLALGSGNSPLHF
>TRBD2|TRBV5-6
CASSLAVAGHYNEQFF
>TRBD1|TRBV5-1
CASSGTGQGKSLVF
>TRBD1|TRBV30
CAWSAGQGAGQPQHF
>TRBD1|TRBV18
CASSPSGDRDEKLFF
>.|TRBV6-1
CASSDQRANYGYTF
>TRBD1|TRBV4-2
CASSGKSKDRAYGYTF
>TRBD2|TRBV6-2/TRBV6-3
CASSTQSGTKEYF
>.|TRBV29-1
CSVEDYRETQYF
>TRBD2|TRBV27
CASSLAGGEQYF
>TRBD1|TRBV15
CATSRGTGDSYEQYF
>TRBD1|TRBV9
CASSQTGGTEAFF
>.|TRBV7-9
CASSLLDSTEQYF
>.|TRBV7-9
CASSFHREGETQYF
>TRBD2|TRBV2
CASRGTSFFF
>.|TRBV11-2
CASSLAQYNEQFF
>TRBD2|TRBV7-2
CASSDPGLAGTGELFF
>.|TRBV24-1
CATSDSLSSYNSPLHF
>.|TRBV19
CASSILQGSNQPQHF
>.|TRBV30
CAWSTTSRAFF
>.|TRBV15
CATSRDRTDQETQYF
>.|TRBV13
CASSRGEGKAGVAMNTEAFF
>.|TRBV2
CATCRDKNSPLHF
>.|TRBV28
CASRSLRQGLQPQHF
>TRBD2|TRBV7-7
CASSTGTSGLFTGELFF
>.|TRBV7-9
CASSLGEGGPQHF
>.|TRBV9
CASSPRTDNYGYTF
>.|TRBV28
CASSPLGVSERNQPQHF